The rows below give T cell receptor beta chains drawn from one sample of a study of cytomegalovirus exposure and HLA in healthy donors. Profiled with immunoSEQ multiplex PCR; TCRdb holds only in-frame clones, not every one. The sample records 150,000 to 200,000 clones, just over 75% being singletons. Sequenced: PBMCs. The receptors were sampled from a man aged 35 to 55 in good health and CMV-seronegative. CDR3s include the opening cysteine and the closing phenylalanine or tryptophan. The order of the fields is D gene, J gene, clone size, V gene, CDR3 protein, CDR3 DNA. The D gene is left open where the match is weak. Clone sizes are given selectively: once, few, many, or a class where the clone is expanded.

D gene: TRBD1; J gene: TRBJ1-2; clone size: -; V gene: TRBV6-4; CDR3 protein: CASSDWTGKGGYTF; CDR3 DNA: TGTGCCAGCAGTGACTGGACAGGGAAGGGTGGCTACACCTTC
D gene: TRBD2; J gene: TRBJ2-5; clone size: -; V gene: TRBV15; CDR3 protein: CATSRGLAGVFRETQYF; CDR3 DNA: TGTGCCACCAGCAGAGGCCTAGCGGGAGTATTTAGAGAGACCCAGTACTTC
D gene: TRBD1; J gene: TRBJ2-1; clone size: -; V gene: TRBV5-1; CDR3 protein: CASSSGQGGGNEQFF; CDR3 DNA: TGCGCCAGCAGCTCTGGACAGGGCGGTGGGAATGAGCAGTTCTTC
D gene: -; J gene: TRBJ2-3; clone size: -; V gene: TRBV7-9; CDR3 protein: CASSLRPGQGFSTDTQYF; CDR3 DNA: TGTGCCAGCAGCTTACGGCCAGGGCAGGGCTTTAGCACAGATACGCAGTATTTT
D gene: -; J gene: TRBJ1-1; clone size: -; V gene: TRBV7-3; CDR3 protein: CASSPTRDTEAFF; CDR3 DNA: TGTGCCAGCAGCCCGACGAGGGACACTGAAGCTTTCTTT
D gene: -; J gene: TRBJ1-5; clone size: -; V gene: TRBV21-1; CDR3 protein: CASSKPDDRGVSNQPQHF; CDR3 DNA: TGTGCCAGCAGCAAACCCGACGACAGGGGCGTTAGCAATCAGCCCCAGCATTTT
D gene: TRBD2; J gene: TRBJ2-1; clone size: -; V gene: TRBV6-5; CDR3 protein: CASSYHSGSVYNEQFF; CDR3 DNA: TGTGCCAGCAGTTACCATAGCGGGAGCGTGTACAATGAGCAGTTCTTC
D gene: -; J gene: TRBJ2-3; clone size: -; V gene: TRBV27; CDR3 protein: CASSHGSTDTQYF; CDR3 DNA: TGTGCCAGCAGCCACGGGAGCACAGATACGCAGTATTTT
D gene: TRBD2; J gene: TRBJ2-7; clone size: -; V gene: TRBV6-6; CDR3 protein: CASRTTSGDSYEQYF; CDR3 DNA: TGTGCCAGCAGGACAACTAGCGGGGACTCCTACGAGCAGTACTTC
D gene: TRBD2; J gene: TRBJ2-5; clone size: -; V gene: TRBV5-1; CDR3 protein: CASSRGLAGEETQYF; CDR3 DNA: TGCGCCAGCAGCCGGGGACTAGCGGGAGAAGAGACCCAGTACTTC
D gene: -; J gene: TRBJ1-5; clone size: once; V gene: TRBV5-5; CDR3 protein: CASSFTGNHGGNQPQHF; CDR3 DNA: TGTGCCAGCAGCTTTACAGGGAATCACGGCGGCAATCAGCCCCAGCATTTT
D gene: TRBD1; J gene: TRBJ2-2; clone size: once; V gene: TRBV27; CDR3 protein: CASSLWDSYYANTGELFF; CDR3 DNA: TGTGCCAGCAGTTTATGGGACAGTTACTACGCGAACACCGGGGAGCTGTTTTTT
D gene: TRBD2; J gene: TRBJ2-1; clone size: -; V gene: TRBV9; CDR3 protein: CASSVSGSSYNEQFF; CDR3 DNA: TGTGCCAGCAGCGTTAGCGGGAGCTCCTACAATGAGCAGTTCTTC
D gene: -; J gene: TRBJ2-1; clone size: once; V gene: TRBV9; CDR3 protein: CASSREGDIYNEQFF; CDR3 DNA: TGTGCCAGCAGCCGGGAAGGTGATATTTACAATGAGCAGTTCTTC
D gene: TRBD2; J gene: TRBJ2-5; clone size: -; V gene: TRBV30; CDR3 protein: CACSHSGRSVGETQYF; CDR3 DNA: TGTGCCTGCAGTCATAGCGGGAGATCGGTCGGAGAGACCCAGTACTTC